The 12 T cell receptor beta chains listed next were all sequenced from one sample in a study of cytomegalovirus exposure and HLA in healthy donors. PCR was performed using 60 Vbeta and 13 Jbeta primers. TCRdb keeps only in-frame clones here, not all; method: immunoSEQ multiplex PCR. This table holds some 180,000 clones, around 80% found once. Input material: PBMCs. These receptors all stem from a man aged 25-45 years in good health and CMV-seronegative.

The chain couples TRBV6-1 to TRBJ1-6; D may be TRBD1 (5 bases). V was trimmed by 7 bases and J by 3 bases, leaving 10 bases between them. Looked up from germline, CDR1 is MNHNS and CDR2 is SASEGT. The CDR3 length is 14 residues. The CDR3 DNA reads as TGTGCCAGCACTACAGGTGTCTATAATTCACCCCTCCACTTT. Translation gives CASTTGVYNSPLHF.

The chain recombines TRBV5-6 with TRBJ2-3, with 9 positions matching TRBD1. J was trimmed by 4 bases and V by 4 bases; bases with no gene match: 4. The CDR3 totals 14 residues. CDR1 is SGHDT and CDR2 is YYEEEE in the germline V gene. CDR3 region: CASSPGQGADTQYF. The CDR3 coding sequence is TGTGCCAGCAGCCCGGGACAGGGCGCAGATACGCAGTATTTT.

The chain uses TRBV6-6 and TRBJ2-1, with D perhaps matching TRBD1 (6 bases). Germline V gene sequence: CDR1 MNHNY, CDR2 SVGAGI (reference sequence). Deletions cut 2 bases from V and 10 bases from J, with 6 bases between. This CDR3 is built from 11 residues. The CDR3: CASSYGGEQFF. The CDR3 bases are TGTGCCAGCAGTTACGGGGGCGAGCAGTTCTTC.

The chain has TRBV4-2 and TRBJ2-7, with TRBD2 identical over 9 bases. The CDR3 spans 14 residues. V was clipped by 1 base and J by 6 bases; unmatched bases: 4. Per the germline V gene, CDR1 is LGHNA and CDR2 is YNFKEQ. The CDR3 DNA sequence: TGTGCCAGCAGCCAAGGCGGACTAGCGATCGAGCAGTACTTC. Translation: CASSQGGLAIEQYF.

A few counts support this clone. The chain links TRBV4-1 to TRBJ2-7; unclear D gene. This CDR3 region has 11 residues. V gave up 7 bases and J gave up 3 bases, with 7 bases separating them. Germline values: CDR1 MGHRA, CDR2 YSYEKL. The CDR3: CASKTGYEQYF. Written as DNA, the CDR3 is TGCGCCAGCAAAACGGGCTACGAGCAGTACTTC.

The J gene is TRBJ2-7, the V gene TRBV10-1, with 7 bases fitting TRBD1. Trimming took 6 bases from V and 6 from J; bases not matched to a gene: 17. The CDR3 runs 16 residues. Per the germline V gene, CDR1 is WNHNN and CDR2 is SYGVQD (reference sequence). In DNA form, the CDR3 reads TGCGCCAGCAGCTCCTTCGGACAGGCCGGGATTGGCGAGCAGTACTTC. It is translated as CASSSFGQAGIGEQYF.

The rearrangement links TRBV2 to TRBJ1-5; 10 bases map to TRBD1. J gave up 4 bases and V 6 bases, and 3 bases lay outside the gene matches. Per the germline V gene, CDR1 is SNHLY and CDR2 is FYNNEI. The CDR3 has 14 residues. CDR3 bases: TGTGCCAGCAGGGACAGGGGGAAAAATCAGCCCCAGCATTTT. This translates into CASRDRGKNQPQHF.

The gene calls are TRBV5-4 and TRBJ1-4; 9 nucleotides align to TRBD1. J lost 3 bases, V lost 4 bases, and 10 bases had no gene match. CDR1 and CDR2 (germline): SGHNT, YYREEE (reference sequence). This CDR3 has 17 residues. CDR3 protein: CASSAGRDRAPNEKLFF. The CDR3 bases are TGTGCCAGCAGCGCCGGGCGGGACAGGGCGCCTAATGAAAAACTGTTTTTT.

The J gene is TRBJ2-7, the V gene TRBV5-4, with D maybe TRBD1 (5 bases). Trimming removed 1 base from V and 1 base from J, with 6 bases in between. CDR1 and CDR2 (germline): SGHNT, YYREEE (reference sequence). The CDR3 runs 13 residues. CDR3 residues: CASSLQGSYEQYF. Written as DNA, the CDR3 is TGTGCCAGCAGCTTGCAGGGATCCTACGAGCAGTACTTC.

V and J are TRBV2 and TRBJ2-6; 8 positions agree with TRBD1. Germline V gives CDR1 SNHLY, CDR2 FYNNEI. Trimming removed 11 bases from V and 0 bases from J; junction bases left unmatched: 6. The CDR3 extends over 15 amino acids. CDR3 sequence (DNA): TGTGCCGGTGGGACAGGCGTCTCTGGGGCCAACGTCCTGACTTTC. Amino acid sequence: CAGGTGVSGANVLTF.

The chain has TRBV7-2 and TRBJ2-7, with D unresolved. Looked up from germline, CDR1 is SGHTA and CDR2 is FQGNSA. V was cut by 1 base and J by 4 bases, with 14 bases left in between. The CDR3 runs to 15 residues. CDR3 sequence reads: CASSLEWAPEYEQYF. The CDR3 coding sequence is TGTGCCAGCAGCTTAGAGTGGGCCCCCGAGTACGAGCAGTACTTC.

This rearrangement joins TRBV7-2 to TRBJ2-2, with 9 bases lining up with TRBD2. The CDR3 is 15 residues long. The germline V gene encodes CDR1 SGHTA and CDR2 FQGNSA. Trimming at V came to 1 base and at J to 6 bases, leaving 3 bases not matched to a gene. CDR3 in DNA: TGTGCCAGCAGCTTAGGGGGGACTAGCCCCGGGGAGCTGTTTTTT. It is translated as CASSLGGTSPGELFF.